A selection of T cell receptor beta chains follows, all from one sample in a study of cytomegalovirus exposure and HLA in healthy donors. Repertoires were generated with immunoSEQ multiplex PCR, while TCRdb's copy carries only in-frame clones and drops some. Of about 210,000 clones listed, 70% to 80% are singletons. The specimen sequenced was PBMCs. These receptors were taken from a male donor in good health and CMV-seropositive. The CDR3 runs from the conserved cysteine through the conserved F or W. Each record gives: J gene, D gene, clone size, V gene, CDR3 protein, CDR3 DNA. A D gene is named only where the DNA matches it firmly. Part of the rows lack a size; the others show once, few, many or a class for expanded clones.

J gene: TRBJ2-7
D gene: TRBD2
clone size: -
V gene: TRBV9
CDR3 protein: CASSAAGGFYEQYF
CDR3 DNA: TGTGCCAGCAGCGCGGCGGGGGGATTCTACGAGCAGTACTTC

J gene: TRBJ1-6
D gene: TRBD1
clone size: -
V gene: TRBV11-2
CDR3 protein: CASSLVAGGNSPLHF
CDR3 DNA: TGTGCCAGCAGCTTAGTTGCAGGGGGGAATTCACCCCTCCACTTT

J gene: TRBJ1-5
D gene: -
clone size: -
V gene: TRBV5-4
CDR3 protein: CASRDWSSNQPQHF
CDR3 DNA: TGTGCCAGCAGGGATTGGAGCTCCAATCAGCCCCAGCATTTT

J gene: TRBJ2-2
D gene: -
clone size: -
V gene: TRBV2
CDR3 protein: CASGYAGANTGELFF
CDR3 DNA: TGTGCCAGCGGGTACGCAGGGGCGAACACCGGGGAGCTGTTTTTT

J gene: TRBJ1-2
D gene: TRBD1
clone size: few
V gene: TRBV10-3
CDR3 protein: CASSYDRGSGYTF
CDR3 DNA: TGTGCCAGCAGTTATGACAGGGGAAGCGGCTACACCTTC

J gene: TRBJ2-5
D gene: -
clone size: -
V gene: TRBV2
CDR3 protein: CASSRDSQETQYF
CDR3 DNA: TGTGCCAGCAGCAGGGATTCCCAAGAGACCCAGTACTTC

J gene: TRBJ1-4
D gene: TRBD1
clone size: -
V gene: TRBV19
CDR3 protein: CATKDRGGEKLFF
CDR3 DNA: TGTGCCACCAAGGACAGGGGAGGTGAAAAACTGTTTTTT

J gene: TRBJ2-5
D gene: TRBD1
clone size: -
V gene: TRBV15
CDR3 protein: CATSTGQGRETQYF
CDR3 DNA: TGTGCCACCAGCACAGGACAGGGACGAGAGACCCAGTACTTC

J gene: TRBJ1-4
D gene: -
clone size: -
V gene: TRBV6-6
CDR3 protein: CASSPRGGSEKLFF
CDR3 DNA: TGTGCCAGCAGTCCCCGCGGGGGAAGTGAAAAACTGTTTTTT

J gene: TRBJ2-7
D gene: TRBD2
clone size: -
V gene: TRBV9
CDR3 protein: CASSVSSGAYEQYF
CDR3 DNA: TGTGCCAGCAGCGTAAGTAGCGGGGCCTACGAGCAGTACTTC

J gene: TRBJ1-1
D gene: -
clone size: -
V gene: TRBV29-1
CDR3 protein: CSSRAGGNTEAFF
CDR3 DNA: TGCAGCTCCCGGGCCGGAGGAAACACTGAAGCTTTCTTT

J gene: TRBJ2-3
D gene: TRBD1
clone size: -
V gene: TRBV27
CDR3 protein: CASSPSRTGVPDTQYF
CDR3 DNA: TGTGCCAGCAGCCCGAGTAGGACAGGGGTACCAGATACGCAGTATTTT

J gene: TRBJ1-1
D gene: -
clone size: -
V gene: TRBV9
CDR3 protein: CASSEGSSRTEAFF
CDR3 DNA: TGTGCCAGCAGCGAGGGGTCTTCGCGGACTGAAGCTTTCTTT

J gene: TRBJ2-1
D gene: -
clone size: -
V gene: TRBV14
CDR3 protein: CASSHWTELRNEQFF
CDR3 DNA: TGTGCCAGCAGCCATTGGACTGAACTTCGCAATGAGCAGTTCTTC

J gene: TRBJ2-7
D gene: -
clone size: -
V gene: TRBV9
CDR3 protein: CASSGGSGRPNEQYF
CDR3 DNA: TGTGCCAGCAGCGGGGGATCGGGGAGGCCCAACGAGCAGTACTTC

J gene: TRBJ1-1
D gene: -
clone size: -
V gene: TRBV6-4
CDR3 protein: CASRREANTEAFF
CDR3 DNA: TGTGCCAGCAGACGGGAGGCGAACACTGAAGCTTTCTTT

J gene: TRBJ2-7
D gene: -
clone size: -
V gene: TRBV19
CDR3 protein: CASFIYEQYF
CDR3 DNA: TGTGCCAGTTTCATCTACGAGCAGTACTTC

J gene: TRBJ1-1
D gene: -
clone size: -
V gene: TRBV6-5
CDR3 protein: CASTPPGVTEAFF
CDR3 DNA: TGTGCCAGCACCCCCCCGGGGGTCACTGAAGCTTTCTTT

J gene: TRBJ2-5
D gene: -
clone size: once
V gene: TRBV7-2
CDR3 protein: CASSLGGSLVETQYF
CDR3 DNA: TGTGCCAGCAGCTTAGGAGGGTCCTTGGTAGAGACCCAGTACTTC

J gene: TRBJ2-2
D gene: -
clone size: -
V gene: TRBV28
CDR3 protein: CASSIPGGSNTGELFF
CDR3 DNA: TGTGCCAGCAGTATCCCGGGGGGCTCGAACACCGGGGAGCTGTTTTTT

J gene: TRBJ2-5
D gene: TRBD1
clone size: -
V gene: TRBV28
CDR3 protein: CASSSPETGGRETQYF
CDR3 DNA: TGTGCCAGCAGTTCCCCGGAGACAGGGGGCCGGGAGACCCAGTACTTC

J gene: TRBJ1-2
D gene: -
clone size: -
V gene: TRBV7-2
CDR3 protein: CASSLDQGLGYTF
CDR3 DNA: TGTGCCAGCAGCTTAGACCAGGGACTTGGCTACACCTTC

J gene: TRBJ1-2
D gene: TRBD1
clone size: once
V gene: TRBV6-5
CDR3 protein: CASSQSPDRTNGYTF
CDR3 DNA: TGTGCCAGCAGTCAATCTCCGGACAGGACAAATGGCTACACCTTC

J gene: TRBJ2-7
D gene: -
clone size: -
V gene: TRBV6-5
CDR3 protein: CASGRGPYSYEQYF
CDR3 DNA: TGTGCCAGCGGACGCGGGCCGTACTCCTACGAGCAGTACTTC

J gene: TRBJ2-1
D gene: -
clone size: -
V gene: TRBV9
CDR3 protein: CASSVGHSLGGGAEQFF
CDR3 DNA: TGTGCCAGCAGCGTAGGGCACTCATTAGGGGGGGGCGCTGAGCAGTTCTTC

J gene: TRBJ1-2
D gene: -
clone size: -
V gene: TRBV6-1
CDR3 protein: CASSPVVGPQGGYTF
CDR3 DNA: TGTGCCAGCAGCCCGGTTGTTGGCCCTCAGGGTGGCTACACCTTC